This TCR beta chain was obtained from a study of blood T cell repertoires in COVID-19. Across the study: Acute and convalescent COVID-19 specimens originated in the United States, Italy and Spain. The cDNA or gDNA used as material had been derived from T cells, B-cell-depleted T cells, or PBMCs.

In the original processing: The authors estimated nucleated cell counts from reference gene primer amplification. Method: immunoSEQ multiplex PCR; TCRdb's copy keeps in-frame clones and lacks some. V and J calls and clone size are those listed in that table; D and trimming were worked out from the DNA. The sample consists of a few hundred thousand clones, about 89% of them appearing once. This clone has a single count. This CDR3 spans 13 amino acids. Trimming removed 4 bases from V and 2 bases from J, with 7 bases in between. The germline CDR1 and CDR2 sequences are KGHSH and LQKENI. The chain joins TRBV18 to TRBJ2-3; maybe TRBD1 (5 bases). This receptor was identified in a woman aged 40 to 50 who had recovered from COVID-19. The sequencing input was peripheral blood. The CDR3: CASSLRDTDTQYF. In DNA, the CDR3 is TGTGCCAGCTCACTCAGGGACACAGATACGCAGTATTTT.